This T cell receptor beta chain comes out of a study of beta chain features in type 1 diabetes. The CDR3 is 12 residues long. Trimming left V 4 bases short and J 3 bases short, with 7 bases between. Germline V CDR1 and CDR2: SNHLY, FYNNEI. The whole isolated RNA underwent reverse transcription, so sequencing captured expressed TCRB transcripts. The table came from immunoSEQ multiplex PCR; TCRdb's copy has only in-frame clones and leaves some out. The sample holds about 400,000 clones, approximately 12% seen once. This clone has just a few counts. The TCR was taken from a man between 18 and 29 years old in good health. This chain links TRBV2 with TRBJ2-7, with a weak D call TRBD1 (5 bases). The sample was naive CD4+ T cells from blood. Here the CDR3 reads CASSGTFYEQYF. For the CDR3, the DNA is TGTGCCAGCAGTGGGACATTCTACGAGCAGTACTTC.